This entry lists 16 T cell receptor beta chains sequenced from one sample in a study of T cell changes during pregnancy in multiple sclerosis. Some clones are missing from TCRdb's copy, which holds only in-frame ones; the method was immunoSEQ multiplex PCR. Of over 65,000 clones in the sample, more than 85% were seen once. The sample in question was peripheral blood, obtained in the first trimester of pregnancy. The origin of the receptors is a female donor with multiple sclerosis, enrolled in a pregnancy study.

V is TRBV9 and J is TRBJ2-5; TRBD1 matches at 8 bases. Trimming cost V 3 bases and J 2 bases; bases outside gene matches: 6. Germline CDR1 and CDR2: SGDLS and YYNGEE. The CDR3 has 15 residues. The CDR3 spells CASSAGQGRQETQYF. CDR3 in DNA: TGTGCCAGCAGCGCCGGACAGGGACGTCAAGAGACCCAGTACTTC. Full variable domain (rest looked up from reference TRBV9 and TRBJ2-5): DSGVTQTPKHLITATGQRVTLRCSPRSGDLSVYWYQQSLDQGLQFLIQYYNGEERAKGNILERFSAQQFPDLHSELNLSSLELGDSALYFCASSAGQGRQETQYFGPGTRLLVL.

The chain carries TRBV29-1 and TRBJ1-4; D is unclear. Trimming took off 0 bases at V and 16 bases at J, with 12 bases between the two ends. Looked up from germline, CDR1 is SQVTM and CDR2 is ANQGSEA. This CDR3 has 11 amino acids. In nucleotides, the CDR3 is TGCAGCGTTGAAGACGGTCGAGGGCCGTTTTTT. It is translated as CSVEDGRGPFF.

CDR3: CASSPSGRANTGELFF. CDR3 DNA sequence: TGTGCCAGCAGCCCTAGTGGGCGGGCGAACACCGGGGAGCTGTTTTTT. The V and J genes are TRBV7-2 and TRBJ2-2; D possibly corresponds to TRBD2 (5 bases). Germline loops: CDR1 SGHTA, CDR2 FQGNSA. Trimming took 5 bases from V and 0 from J, leaving 13 bases between them. This CDR3 is 16 amino acids long. The variable domain in full, with the rest retrieved from reference TRBV7-2 and TRBJ2-2, is GAGVSQSPSNKVTEKGKDVELRCDPISGHTALYWYRQSLGQGLEFLIYFQGNSAPDKSGLPSDRFSAERTGGSVSTLTIQRTQQEDSAVYLCASSPSGRANTGELFFGEGSRLTVL.

Note on this clone: The same CDR3 arises from other DNA sequences in this sample as well. This rearrangement joins TRBV27 to TRBJ1-5; 7 nucleotides align to TRBD1. The ends lost 8 bases at V and 5 bases at J; junction bases unmatched: 6. This CDR3 is 13 amino acids long. Looked up from germline, CDR1 is MNHEY and CDR2 is SMNVEV (reference sequence). The CDR3 here is CASSTGADQPQHF. The CDR3 DNA is TGTGCCAGCTCAACAGGGGCCGATCAGCCCCAGCATTTT.

The V gene is TRBV5-1, the J gene TRBJ1-1; 8 nucleotides match TRBD1. This CDR3 has 18 amino acids. The V segment lost 0 bases and the J segment 1 base; nucleotides outside the gene matches: 11. Germline CDR1 and CDR2: SGHRS and YFSETQ. The CDR3, as DNA: TGCGCCAGCAGCTTGGTCGGGACAGGACCCGGCACGAACACTGAAGCTTTCTTT. It codes for CASSLVGTGPGTNTEAFF.

The rearrangement joins TRBV28 to TRBJ2-7; tentative D call: TRBD1 (6 bases). The CDR3 runs to 13 residues. The V gene lost 3 bases and the J gene lost 2 bases, with 8 bases spanning the gap. Germline V lookup: CDR1 MDHEN, CDR2 SYDVKM. CDR3: CASSFGTTYEQYF. The DNA of the CDR3 is TGTGCCAGCAGTTTCGGGACAACCTACGAGCAGTACTTC.

The chain joins TRBV30 to TRBJ2-5; D perhaps matches TRBD2 (6 bases). Trimming left V 3 bases short and J 5 bases short, with 13 bases between. The CDR3 length is 13 residues. Germline CDR1 GTSNPN, CDR2 SVGIG (reference sequence). The CDR3 loop is CAWRKSGEETQYF. The CDR3 region has the DNA TGTGCCTGGAGGAAATCGGGAGAGGAGACCCAGTACTTC.

The chain's CDR3 is CASSRSGGAGDTQYF. The CDR3, as DNA: TGCGCCAGCAGCCGTAGCGGGGGGGCCGGAGATACGCAGTATTTT. This chain joins TRBV4-3 and TRBJ2-3, with 11 positions matching TRBD2. This CDR3 has 15 residues. After removal of 4 bases from V and 5 bases from J, the junction contained 5 bases not matched to a gene. Germline V CDR1 and CDR2: LGHNA, YSLEER.

This chain uses TRBV28 with TRBJ1-1; D unclear. The CDR3 sequence is 12 residues long. CDR1 is MDHEN and CDR2 is SYDVKM in the germline V gene. Trimming stripped 4 bases from V and 3 bases from J, with 6 bases between. CDR3 DNA: TGTGCCAGCAGTTCAGGTGACACTGAAGCTTTCTTT. Encoded protein: CASSSGDTEAFF.

This clone is labeled as medium-sized. J is TRBJ1-1 and V is TRBV29-1; 9 bases fit TRBD1. V shed 8 bases and J 4 bases; nucleotides not matched to a gene: 8. Germline CDR1 SQVTM, CDR2 ANQGSEA. The CDR3 extends over 13 amino acids. The CDR3 DNA reads TGCAGCTTTAGGACAGGGGAAGGCACTGAAGCTTTCTTT. Encoded protein: CSFRTGEGTEAFF.

There are a few counts of this clone. The chain couples TRBV19 to TRBJ1-1, with no clear D. In germline, CDR1 is LNHDA, CDR2 SQIVND (reference sequence). Trimming shortened V by 6 bases and J by 1 base, and 9 bases separated the two germline ends. CDR3 length: 13 residues. CDR3: CASRLLGNTEAFF. The CDR3, as DNA: TGTGCCAGTAGGCTCCTCGGGAACACTGAAGCTTTCTTT.

The genes are TRBV19 and TRBJ1-6; TRBD1 aligns across 12 bases. The CDR3 loop spans 21 amino acids. Losses at the gene ends were 6 bases for V and 9 bases for J; bases not matched to a gene: 24. Germline CDR1 is LNHDA and CDR2 is SQIVND (reference sequence). CDR3 in DNA: TGTGCCAGTAGAACCTCACCTACCGGGACAGGGGGCTTCGGCAGTTTTTCACCCCTCCACTTT. The encoded protein is CASRTSPTGTGGFGSFSPLHF. The variable domain in full, with the rest retrieved from reference TRBV19 and TRBJ1-6, is DGGITQSPKYLFRKEGQNVTLSCEQNLNHDAMYWYRQDPGQGLRLIYYSQIVNDFQKGDIAEGYSVSREKKESFPLTVTSAQKNPTAFYLCASRTSPTGTGGFGSFSPLHFGNGTRLTVT.

The chain couples TRBV13 to TRBJ1-1; tentative D call: TRBD1 (6 bases). V lost 5 bases to trimming and J lost 1 base, with 14 bases between them. Germline loops: CDR1 PRHDT, CDR2 FYEKMQ (reference sequence). The CDR3 is 15 residues long. CDR3 in amino acids: CASSGLSTGNTEAFF. As DNA, the CDR3 is TGTGCCAGCAGCGGCCTGTCGACAGGGAACACTGAAGCTTTCTTT. The complete variable domain, with remaining parts taken from reference TRBV13 and TRBJ1-1, reads AAGVIQSPRHLIKEKRETATLKCYPIPRHDTVYWYQQGPGQDPQFLISFYEKMQSDKGSIPDRFSAQQFSDYHSELNMSSLELGDSALYFCASSGLSTGNTEAFFGQGTRLTVV.

The chain uses TRBV4-3 and TRBJ2-1; 16 bases match TRBD2. Germline trimming cut 2 bases from V and 2 bases from J; bases unmatched to any gene: 3. The CDR3 consists of 18 residues. The germline gives CDR1 LGHNA, CDR2 YSLEER. The CDR3 DNA is TGCGCCAGCAGCCAATCCGGGACTAGCGGGGGGGCCTACAATGAGCAGTTCTTC. This encodes CASSQSGTSGGAYNEQFF.

The chain recombines TRBV6-6 with TRBJ2-5, with D tentatively TRBD2 (6 bases). Germline-derived CDR1 and CDR2 are MNHNY and SVGAGI (reference sequence). The CDR3 length is 12 residues. Trimming stripped 7 bases from V and 4 bases from J, with 10 bases between. The CDR3 nucleotides read TGTGCCAGCAACGCGGGGTCAGAGACCCAGTACTTC. Translation: CASNAGSETQYF.

V and J are TRBV29-1 and TRBJ2-7; 7 bases fit TRBD2. Trimming removed 4 bases from V and 2 bases from J; junction bases left unmatched: 2. Germline CDR1 SQVTM, CDR2 ANQGSEA. This CDR3 contains 12 residues. The CDR3 DNA reads TGCAGCGTTGCGGGGACTACCTACGAGCAGTACTTC. Its translation is CSVAGTTYEQYF.